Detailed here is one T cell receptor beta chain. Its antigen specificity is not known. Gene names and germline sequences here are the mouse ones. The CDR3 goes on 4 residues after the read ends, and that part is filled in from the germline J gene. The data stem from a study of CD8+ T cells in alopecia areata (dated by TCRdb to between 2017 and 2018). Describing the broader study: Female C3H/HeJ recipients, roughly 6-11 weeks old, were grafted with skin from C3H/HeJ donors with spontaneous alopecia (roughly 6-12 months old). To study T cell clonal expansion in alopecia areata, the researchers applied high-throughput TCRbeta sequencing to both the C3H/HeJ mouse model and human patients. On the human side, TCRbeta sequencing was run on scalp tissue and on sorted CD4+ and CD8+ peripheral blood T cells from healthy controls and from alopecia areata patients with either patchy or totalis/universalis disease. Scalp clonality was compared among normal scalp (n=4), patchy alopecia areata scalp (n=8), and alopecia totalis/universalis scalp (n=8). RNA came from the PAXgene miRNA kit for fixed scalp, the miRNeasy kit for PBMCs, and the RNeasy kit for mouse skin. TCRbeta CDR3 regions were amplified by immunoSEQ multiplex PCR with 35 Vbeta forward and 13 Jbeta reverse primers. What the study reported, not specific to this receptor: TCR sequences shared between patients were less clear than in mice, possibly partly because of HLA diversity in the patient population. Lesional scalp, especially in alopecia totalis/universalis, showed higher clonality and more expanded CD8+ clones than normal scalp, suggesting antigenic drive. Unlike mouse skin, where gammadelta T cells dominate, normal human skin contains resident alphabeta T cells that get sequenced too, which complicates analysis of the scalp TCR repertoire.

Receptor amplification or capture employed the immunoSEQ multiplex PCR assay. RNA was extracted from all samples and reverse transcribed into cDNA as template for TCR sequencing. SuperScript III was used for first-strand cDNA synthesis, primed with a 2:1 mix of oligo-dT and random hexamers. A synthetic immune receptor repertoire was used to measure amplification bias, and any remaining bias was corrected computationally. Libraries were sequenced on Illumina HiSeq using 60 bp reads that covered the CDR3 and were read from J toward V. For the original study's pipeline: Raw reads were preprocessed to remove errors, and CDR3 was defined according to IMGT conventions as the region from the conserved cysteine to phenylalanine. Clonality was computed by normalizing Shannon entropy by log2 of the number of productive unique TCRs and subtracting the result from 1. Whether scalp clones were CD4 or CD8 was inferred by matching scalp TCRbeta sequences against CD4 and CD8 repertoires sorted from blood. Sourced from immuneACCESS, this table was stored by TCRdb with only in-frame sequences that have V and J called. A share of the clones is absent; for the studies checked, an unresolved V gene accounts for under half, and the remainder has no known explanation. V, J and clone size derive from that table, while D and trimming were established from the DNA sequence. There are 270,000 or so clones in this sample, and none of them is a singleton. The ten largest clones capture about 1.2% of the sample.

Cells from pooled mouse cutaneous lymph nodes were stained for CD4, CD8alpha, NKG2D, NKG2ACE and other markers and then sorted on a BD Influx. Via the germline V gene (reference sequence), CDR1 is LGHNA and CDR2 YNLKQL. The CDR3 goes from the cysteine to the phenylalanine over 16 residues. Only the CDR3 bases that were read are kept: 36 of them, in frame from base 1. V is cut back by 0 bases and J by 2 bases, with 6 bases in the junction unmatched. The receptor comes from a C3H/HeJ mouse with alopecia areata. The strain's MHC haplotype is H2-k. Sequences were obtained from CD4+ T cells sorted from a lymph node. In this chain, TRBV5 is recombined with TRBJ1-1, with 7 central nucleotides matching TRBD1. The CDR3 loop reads CASSQDPGQTNTEVFF. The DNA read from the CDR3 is TGTGCCAGCAGCCAAGATCCGGGACAGACCAACACA.